This is a list of T cell receptor beta chains from one sample in a study of shared clonotypes between healthy human individuals. Assay: immunoSEQ multiplex PCR; the TCRdb copy retains only in-frame clones and omits some. Of 2,500,000 or so clones in the sample, 90% to 95% were seen once. Material: naive CD4+ T cells from PBMCs. These receptors came from a man aged 18 to 29 in good health. Some clones in this sample may be carry-over from other donors' samples. The CDR3 runs from the conserved cysteine through the conserved F or W. The order of the fields is J gene, clone size, D gene, V gene, CDR3 protein, CDR3 DNA. D genes are given only for firm matches. Size is stated for part of the rows, as once, few or many counts, or as a class when the clone is expanded.

>TRBJ1-2|few|.|TRBV5-1
CASSPSWTEYGYTF
TGCGCCAGCAGCCCCTCGTGGACTGAATATGGCTACACCTTC
>TRBJ1-1|.|.|TRBV19
CASSIRSREAFF
TGTGCCAGTAGTATACGGAGCAGGGAAGCTTTCTTT
>TRBJ2-3|.|.|TRBV14
CASSQAGVLFSTDTQYF
TGTGCCAGCAGCCAAGCCGGGGTTTTATTTAGCACAGATACGCAGTATTTT
>TRBJ2-3|few|.|TRBV9
CASSVVGDTQYF
TGTGCCAGCAGCGTAGTGGGAGATACGCAGTATTTT
>TRBJ1-2|.|.|TRBV18
CASSPIESGYGYTF
TGTGCCAGCTCACCCATAGAGAGCGGCTATGGCTACACCTTC
>TRBJ2-2|.|.|TRBV11-3
CASSPRWGELFF
TGTGCCAGCAGCCCAAGGTGGGGGGAGCTGTTTTTT
>TRBJ1-1|.|.|TRBV5-1
CASSLFGTRNTEAFF
TGCGCCAGCAGCTTGTTTGGGACGAGGAACACTGAAGCTTTCTTT
>TRBJ2-1|.|.|TRBV29-1
CSVPRVGTYNEQFF
TGCAGCGTTCCAAGAGTGGGGACTTACAATGAGCAGTTCTTC
>TRBJ2-1|.|TRBD2|TRBV27
CASSPRTLSGTSGRAMINEQFF
TGTGCCAGCAGCCCACGGACCCTCTCCGGGACTAGCGGGAGGGCCATGATAAATGAGCAGTTCTTC
>TRBJ2-7|.|.|TRBV18
CASSPILGTGEQYF
TGTGCCAGCTCACCGATCCTGGGGACGGGGGAGCAGTACTTC
>TRBJ1-2|.|.|TRBV6-5
CASSRPNLNYGYTF
TGTGCCAGCAGCAGACCAAACCTGAACTATGGCTACACCTTC
>TRBJ1-1|.|.|TRBV7-8
CASSLGFLQNTEAFF
TGTGCCAGCAGCTTAGGTTTCCTACAGAACACTGAAGCTTTCTTT
>TRBJ2-3|once|TRBD2|TRBV7-8
CASSLGTSGRLDTQYF
TGTGCCAGCAGCTTAGGGACTAGCGGGAGGCTAGATACGCAGTATTTT
>TRBJ1-2|.|.|TRBV5-8
CASSSPGLSYGYTF
TGTGCCAGCAGCTCGCCGGGACTGAGCTATGGCTACACCTTC
>TRBJ1-2|.|.|TRBV6-5
CASSYRGAGDGYTF
TGTGCCAGCAGTTACAGGGGGGCAGGTGATGGCTACACCTTC
>TRBJ1-4|.|.|TRBV29-1
CSVETTGTDEKLFF
TGCAGCGTTGAGACGACCGGAACGGATGAAAAACTGTTTTTT
>TRBJ1-3|.|.|TRBV18
CASSPDGNSGNTIYF
TGTGCCAGCTCACCAGACGGTAACTCTGGAAACACCATATATTTT
>TRBJ1-4|.|.|TRBV9
CASSPRGGNNEKLFF
TGTGCCAGCAGCCCTCGGGGGGGCAATAATGAAAAACTGTTTTTT
>TRBJ1-5|.|TRBD1|TRBV19
CASSNLDRGGGNQPQHF
TGTGCCAGTAGTAACCTGGACAGGGGAGGTGGCAATCAGCCCCAGCATTTT
>TRBJ2-7|.|TRBD2|TRBV28
CASSYGTSVGEQYF
TGTGCCAGCAGTTACGGGACTAGCGTGGGCGAGCAGTACTTC
>TRBJ2-5|.|TRBD2|TRBV7-7
CASSLVAGGPGETQYF
TGTGCCAGCAGCTTGGTAGCGGGAGGGCCGGGGGAGACCCAGTACTTC
>TRBJ1-4|.|.|TRBV6-6
CASSIPGDGSEKLFF
TGTGCCAGCTCCATACCAGGGGATGGTAGTGAAAAACTGTTTTTT
>TRBJ2-3|.|.|TRBV14
CASSQVGGDTQYF
TGTGCCAGCAGCCAAGTGGGTGGAGATACGCAGTATTTT
>TRBJ1-4|once|.|TRBV28
CASSFRRDLLGNEKLFF
TGTGCCAGCAGTTTCCGCCGGGATCTTCTGGGGAATGAAAAACTGTTTTTT
>TRBJ1-2|.|.|TRBV7-2
CASSSRSSGDGYTF
TGTGCCAGCAGCTCGCGTTCCTCCGGGGATGGCTACACCTTC
>TRBJ2-5|once|TRBD2|TRBV6-1
CASSRRATGGETQYF
TGTGCCAGCAGTAGACGGGCCACGGGGGGAGAGACCCAGTACTTC
>TRBJ1-2|.|.|TRBV28
CASSLESGRSGYTF
TGTGCCAGCAGTTTGGAGTCGGGCAGGAGTGGCTACACCTTC
>TRBJ1-1|.|.|TRBV28
CASTTLGGYAFF
TGTGCCAGCACCACCCTGGGCGGGTACGCTTTCTTT
>TRBJ2-1|.|TRBD2|TRBV4-1
CASSQASGSSYNEQFF
TGCGCCAGCAGCCAAGCAAGCGGGAGCTCCTACAATGAGCAGTTCTTC
>TRBJ2-2|.|.|TRBV10-3
CASRGSGQATGELFF
TGTGCCAGCCGGGGTAGTGGCCAGGCCACCGGGGAGCTGTTTTTT
>TRBJ1-5|.|.|TRBV2
CASSEAPGQPQHF
TGTGCCAGCAGTGAAGCGCCCGGTCAGCCCCAGCATTTT
>TRBJ1-5|.|.|TRBV7-8
CASSSGRGHQPQHF
TGTGCCAGCAGCTCCGGACGGGGGCATCAGCCCCAGCATTTT
>TRBJ2-1|.|.|TRBV5-1
CASSAQQGIWNEQFF
TGCGCCAGCAGCGCGCAACAGGGTATTTGGAATGAGCAGTTCTTC
>TRBJ1-5|.|.|TRBV7-2
CASSLVGGASNQPQHF
TGTGCCAGCAGCTTAGTAGGGGGGGCTAGCAATCAGCCCCAGCATTTT
>TRBJ2-7|.|TRBD1|TRBV29-1
CSAGQALWGEQYF
TGCAGCGCGGGACAGGCCCTCTGGGGCGAGCAGTACTTC
>TRBJ2-5|.|.|TRBV7-6
CASRYLGGETQYF
TGTGCCAGCAGGTACTTAGGAGGAGAGACCCAGTACTTC
>TRBJ2-1|.|.|TRBV7-9
CASSQTLLPGLAYNEQFF
TGTGCCAGCAGCCAAACACTCCTCCCGGGCCTCGCCTACAATGAGCAGTTCTTC
>TRBJ2-3|once|TRBD2|TRBV7-9
CASSSSGIRTDTQYF
TGTGCCAGCAGCTCTAGCGGGATACGCACAGATACGCAGTATTTT
>TRBJ2-5|.|TRBD2|TRBV7-2
CASSLGTSGETQYF
TGTGCCAGCAGCTTAGGAACTAGCGGAGAGACCCAGTACTTC
>TRBJ2-6|once|.|TRBV7-9
CASSLPMGTGANVLTF
TGTGCCAGCAGCTTACCAATGGGGACTGGGGCCAACGTCCTGACTTTC